What follows are 29 T cell receptor beta chains derived from one specimen sequenced in a study of T-cell memory formation after mild COVID-19. Each CDR3 protein gets one entry after TCRdb re-called the 5' RACE reads with MiXCR. The profile shows about 350,000 distinct CDR3 sequences, around 27% of them singletons. The sample taken for sequencing was PBMCs or a T cell subset sorted from them (not recorded which). The receptors stem from an adult woman who had mild COVID-19 (a few samples of this study predate the infection). Cell type and time point are not known.

The chain combines TRBV12-3 or TRBV12-4 with TRBJ2-3, with TRBD2 matching over 13 bases. After removal of 6 bases from V and 6 bases from J, the junction contained 6 bases not matched to a gene. The CDR3 spans 15 residues. CDR3 protein: CASRETSGRVDTQYF. In DNA form, the CDR3 reads TGTGCCAGCAGAGAAACTAGCGGGAGGGTGGATACGCAGTATTTT.

This clonotype was picked up a small number of times. V is TRBV20-1 and J is TRBJ2-2; D not resolved. Per germline, CDR1 DFQATT and CDR2 SNEGSKA (reference sequence). V lost 1 base to trimming and J lost 2 bases, with 5 bases between them. This CDR3 is built from 13 residues. The CDR3 loop reads CSARAINTGELFF. The CDR3 bases are TGCAGTGCTAGAGCTATCAACACCGGGGAGCTGTTTTTT.

The chain couples TRBV18 to TRBJ1-2; D call uncertain. Germline values: CDR1 KGHSH, CDR2 LQKENI. Trimming stripped 3 bases from V and 3 bases from J, with 8 bases between. The CDR3 consists of 13 residues. The CDR3 is CASSPERDYGYTF. The CDR3 DNA follows: TGTGCCAGCTCACCGGAACGGGACTATGGCTACACCTTC.

This clonotype occurred a few times. V is TRBV4-2 and J is TRBJ1-3; the D is unclear. CDR3 length: 14 amino acids. The V end lost 3 bases, the J end lost 0 bases, and 6 bases lay between the germline ends. CDR1 is LGHNA and CDR2 is YNFKEQ in the germline V gene. In nucleotides, the CDR3 is TGTGCCAGCAGCCAGGCTAGCTCTGGAAACACCATATATTTT. This encodes CASSQASSGNTIYF.

The rearrangement joins TRBV6-2 or TRBV6-3 to TRBJ2-3; D remains ambiguous. V lost 6 bases, J lost 3 bases, and 16 bases lay in between. This CDR3 spans 15 amino acids. Germline lookup yields CDR1 MNHEY and CDR2 SVGEGT. For the CDR3, the DNA is TGTGCCAGCAGAAACTCGTTGGGCCGGACAGATACGCAGTATTTT. Translating it yields CASRNSLGRTDTQYF.

This clonotype appeared a single time. The rearrangement links TRBV20-1 to TRBJ1-3, with unresolved D. The CDR3 extends over 15 amino acids. Trimming took off 0 bases at V and 4 bases at J, with 13 bases between the two ends. Germline assignment: CDR1 DFQATT and CDR2 SNEGSKA (reference sequence). CDR3 nucleotide sequence: TGCAGTGCTAGAGACGACCTTTCGAGAGGAAACACCATATATTTT. Protein product: CSARDDLSRGNTIYF.

This chain joins TRBV3-1 and TRBJ1-1; D ambiguous. The CDR3 totals 14 residues. The germline V gene encodes CDR1 LGHDT and CDR2 YNNKEL (reference sequence). Between the trimmed V and J ends, which lost 4 bases and 1 base, there was a span of 10 bases. Here the CDR3 DNA reads TGTGCCAGCAGCCCATCCACAAGGAACACTGAAGCTTTCTTT. Encoded protein: CASSPSTRNTEAFF.

The rearrangement links TRBV12-3 or TRBV12-4 to TRBJ2-7; 7 nucleotides line up with TRBD1. The J segment lost 5 bases and the V segment lost 6 bases, leaving 10 bases of the junction unmatched. This CDR3 has 14 residues. CDR3 sequence reads: CASRGRQGWDEQYF. The CDR3 bases are TGTGCCAGCAGGGGACGACAGGGTTGGGACGAGCAGTACTTC.

In this sample, this clonotype turned up a few times. The genes are TRBV12-3 or TRBV12-4 and TRBJ1-1; D is undetermined. Trimming stripped 5 bases from V and 4 bases from J, with 14 bases between. The CDR3 sequence is 14 residues long. CDR3 coding DNA: TGTGCCAGCAGTCCTCGGCTGGGAGTCACTGAAGCTTTCTTT. Translating gives CASSPRLGVTEAFF.

CDR3 amino acids: CASSYADRGAYEQYF. The CDR3 DNA reads as TGTGCCAGCAGTTACGCGGACAGGGGGGCCTACGAGCAGTACTTC. The chain employs TRBV6-5 and TRBJ2-7; TRBD1 matches 10 bases. From germline, CDR1 is MNHEY and CDR2 SVGAGI. J gave up 2 bases and V 2 bases, and 3 bases lay outside the gene matches. This CDR3 is built from 15 residues.

This clonotype was seen a few times. The chain links TRBV12-3 or TRBV12-4 to TRBJ2-1, with D possibly being TRBD1 or TRBD2 (6 bases each). The CDR3 sequence is 15 residues long. V shed 3 bases and J shed 8 bases, with 17 bases lying between them. This CDR3 is CASSFGVGGFDEQFF. The CDR3 DNA follows: TGTGCCAGCAGTTTCGGGGTGGGGGGCTTCGATGAGCAGTTCTTC.

The J gene is TRBJ2-1, the V gene TRBV5-4; the match to TRBD2 covers 8 bases. Germline trimming cut 0 bases from V and 0 bases from J; bases unmatched to any gene: 2. Germline-derived CDR1 and CDR2 are SGHNT and YYREEE (reference sequence). The CDR3 runs 16 residues. CDR3 sequence (DNA): TGTGCCAGCAGCTTGGAAAGCGGGGGCTCCTACAATGAGCAGTTCTTC. Residues: CASSLESGGSYNEQFF.

The chain carries TRBV7-9 and TRBJ2-3; TRBD2 matches 9 bases. Germline CDR1 reads SEHNR; CDR2 reads FQNEAQ (reference sequence). The ends lost 5 bases at V and 9 bases at J; junction bases unmatched: 6. The CDR3 spans 13 residues. The CDR3 reads CASSRYSGSTQYF. The CDR3 nucleotides read TGTGCCAGCAGCAGGTATAGCGGGAGCACGCAGTATTTT.

This chain joins TRBV20-1 and TRBJ2-1; TRBD2 matches 8 bases. CDR1 is DFQATT and CDR2 is SNEGSKA in the germline V gene (reference sequence). The trim removed 0 bases at V and 6 bases at J, leaving 10 bases unmatched. CDR3 length: 16 amino acids. As DNA, the CDR3 is TGCAGTGCTAGAGAGTCCTGGGGACTAGATCCCAATGAGCAGTTCTTC. Its translation is CSARESWGLDPNEQFF.

The sample holds a few counts of this clonotype. The chain carries TRBV4-2 and TRBJ2-7, with D tentatively TRBD1 or TRBD2 (5 bases each). The length of the CDR3 is 14 residues. V lost 0 bases and J lost 7, with 13 bases in between. Germline lookup yields CDR1 LGHNA and CDR2 YNFKEQ. The DNA for the CDR3 is TGTGCCAGCAGCCAAGATCTCGAGGGGAGAGAGCAGTACTTC. This encodes CASSQDLEGREQYF.

This clonotype showed up just a few times. The chain recombines TRBV5-1 with TRBJ1-4; 8 positions match TRBD1. Germline V gene lookup returns CDR1 SGHRS and CDR2 YFSETQ. This CDR3 region has 15 residues. Trimming cost V 0 bases and J 8 bases; bases outside gene matches: 6. The CDR3 nucleotides read TGCGCCAGCAGCTTGGAAGGACCAGGGGGCGAAAAACTGTTTTTT. Protein sequence: CASSLEGPGGEKLFF.

In its sample, this clonotype was seen a few times. The V call is TRBV18, the J call TRBJ2-7; D unresolved. CDR3 size: 14 residues. Between the trimmed V and J ends, which lost 3 bases and 7 bases, there was a span of 16 bases. The germline V gene encodes CDR1 KGHSH and CDR2 LQKENI. The CDR3 region has the DNA TGTGCCAGCTCACCCCCCGGACCTCGAAAAGAGCAGTACTTC. Translated, it gives CASSPPGPRKEQYF.

V usage is TRBV12-3 or TRBV12-4 and J usage is TRBJ2-1; possibly TRBD2 for D (5 bases). This CDR3 comprises 13 residues. V was pared by 8 bases and J by 5 bases, with 13 bases between. CDR3 nucleotide sequence: TGTGCCAGCTCAGAGGGATCCCACAATGAGCAGTTCTTC. It is translated as CASSEGSHNEQFF.

V is TRBV24-1 and J is TRBJ2-5; possible D gene TRBD1, 5 bases. Germline CDR1 KGHDR, CDR2 SFDVKD. The CDR3 loop spans 16 amino acids. V was trimmed by 2 bases and J by 0 bases, leaving 12 bases between them. The CDR3 DNA is TGTGCCACCAGTGATTCCCAGGGTCCCTACCAAGAGACCCAGTACTTC. Protein product: CATSDSQGPYQETQYF.

This clonotype was detected once. The DNA of the CDR3 is TGTGCCAGTTCTAAGGGGCAGGGAGTGAATTCACCCCTCCACTTT. Its protein is CASSKGQGVNSPLHF. The chain couples TRBV9 to TRBJ1-6, with D tentatively TRBD1 (5 bases). CDR1 and CDR2 (germline): SGDLS, YYNGEE. The CDR3 runs to 15 residues. Trimming took off 8 bases at V and 7 bases at J, with 19 bases between the two ends.

This chain uses TRBV4-3 with TRBJ2-3; 11 nucleotides line up with TRBD2. The CDR3 has 18 residues. The germline CDR1 and CDR2 sequences are LGHNA and YSLEER. Losses at the gene ends were 1 base for V and 3 bases for J; bases not matched to a gene: 9. The CDR3 DNA is TGCGCCAGCAGCCAAGTAGTGACTAGCGGGGCAAAGACAGATACGCAGTATTTT. It is translated as CASSQVVTSGAKTDTQYF.

This clonotype turned up a few times. The V and J genes are TRBV19 and TRBJ2-5; unclear D gene. Germline assignment: CDR1 LNHDA and CDR2 SQIVND (reference sequence). The CDR3 is 13 amino acids. Trimming took off 8 bases at V and 4 bases at J, with 14 bases between the two ends. Written as DNA, the CDR3 is TGTGCCAGTGCCTCTTGGCCTACAGAGACCCAGTACTTC. This codes for CASASWPTETQYF.

This clonotype has a count of ten or more. The chain couples TRBV4-2 to TRBJ2-7; TRBD2 is a possible D gene (6 bases). Germline CDR1 is LGHNA and CDR2 is YNFKEQ. Trimming stripped 7 bases from V and 0 bases from J, with 16 bases between. CDR3 length: 15 amino acids. The CDR3 DNA follows: TGTGCCAGCACCCGGGGGACTGCGAGCTCCTACGAGCAGTACTTC. It translates to CASTRGTASSYEQYF.

The chain combines TRBV20-1 with TRBJ2-3; 12 bases fit TRBD2. The germline CDR1 and CDR2 sequences are DFQATT and SNEGSKA (reference sequence). With V trimmed by 5 bases and J by 5 bases, 8 bases remained unmatched. The CDR3 has 15 residues. CDR3 in amino acids: CSAPSGRDFLDTQYF. The CDR3 DNA is TGCAGTGCTCCTAGCGGGAGGGATTTCTTAGATACGCAGTATTTT.

This clonotype was seen a few times. V is TRBV30 and J is TRBJ1-2; D may be TRBD1 (5 bases). CDR3 size: 13 residues. V was pared by 1 base and J by 4 bases, with 10 bases between. CDR1 GTSNPN and CDR2 SVGIG come from the germline V gene (reference sequence). The CDR3: CAWSDGRGYGYTF. CDR3 bases: TGTGCCTGGAGTGACGGGAGGGGCTATGGCTACACCTTC. The complete variable domain, with remaining parts taken from reference TRBV30 and TRBJ1-2, reads SQTIHQWPATLVQPVGSPLSLECTVEGTSNPNLYWYRQAAGRGLQLLFYSVGIGQISSEVPQNLSASRPQDRQFILSSKKLLLSDSGFYLCAWSDGRGYGYTFGSGTRLTVV.

The chain has TRBV20-1 and TRBJ1-1; 8 bases line up with TRBD1. CDR3 length: 13 amino acids. The germline CDR1 and CDR2 sequences are DFQATT and SNEGSKA (reference sequence). With V trimmed by 3 bases and J by 5 bases, 5 bases remained unmatched. The CDR3 DNA reads as TGCAGTGCTAGTGGCAGGGGGCGAACTGAAGCTTTCTTT. Translated: CSASGRGRTEAFF.

This clonotype has just a few counts. The V call is TRBV24-1, the J call TRBJ2-3; TRBD2 matches 11 bases. Germline trimming cut 4 bases from V and 4 bases from J; bases unmatched to any gene: 6. This CDR3 comprises 16 residues. CDR1 is KGHDR, CDR2 SFDVKD, per germline. The CDR3 here is CATSDLLAGGPDTQYF. CDR3 bases: TGTGCCACCAGTGACCTGCTAGCGGGGGGACCAGATACGCAGTATTTT.

The chain joins TRBV12-3 or TRBV12-4 to TRBJ1-2, with TRBD1 matching 7 bases. There are 14 residues in the CDR3. V lost 5 bases, J lost 7 bases, and 10 bases stayed unmatched. The CDR3 bases are TGTGCCAGCAGTACCACAGGGGAATATTCTGGCTACACCTTC. Translated, it gives CASSTTGEYSGYTF.

There are a few counts of this clonotype. The J gene is TRBJ2-3, the V gene TRBV25-1, with D unclear. CDR3 length: 16 amino acids. Trimming shortened V by 2 bases and J by 8 bases, and 20 bases separated the two germline ends. Germline V gene lookup returns CDR1 MGHDK and CDR2 SYGVNS. The CDR3 region is CASSEVEQPRIGTQYF. CDR3 nucleotide sequence: TGTGCCAGCAGTGAAGTGGAACAGCCTCGGATAGGTACGCAGTATTTT.